This entry describes one TCR beta chain. V was clipped by 1 base and J by 0 bases, with 12 bases between them. CDR1 is GTSNPN and CDR2 is SVGIG in the germline V gene (reference sequence). The CDR3 loop spans 16 amino acids. This record comes from a study of patients and donors after allogeneic stem cell transplantation. TCRdb re-analysed the RT-PCR reads in MiXCR, keeping a single row per CDR3 protein. Altogether approximately 150,000 distinct CDR3 sequences are present, approximately 24% being singletons, with the ten largest covering around 26%. The chain links TRBV30 to TRBJ1-4; D is unclear. Sequenced material: blood, either unsorted or a sorted T cell fraction (not recorded which). The source of this sequence is a human donor who was either an allogeneic HSCT recipient or a stem cell or donor lymphocyte infusion donor (not recorded which). It is not recorded whose cells these are; they may come from a transplant donor. In DNA, the CDR3 is TGTGCCTGGAGTGACGGGGAGGCCGCAACTAATGAAAAACTGTTTTTT. Translating it yields CAWSDGEAATNEKLFF. The full variable domain, rest sourced from reference TRBV30 and TRBJ1-4, is SQTIHQWPATLVQPVGSPLSLECTVEGTSNPNLYWYRQAAGRGLQLLFYSVGIGQISSEVPQNLSASRPQDRQFILSSKKLLLSDSGFYLCAWSDGEAATNEKLFFGSGTQLSVL.